Listed here are 24 T cell receptor beta chains from one sample, sequenced in a study of monozygotic twins with inflammatory bowel disease. TCRdb derives one entry per CDR3 protein from the 5' RACE reads, leaving out DNA. The sample holds a few hundred thousand distinct CDR3 sequences. Input material: blood. These receptors were obtained from a human donor with ulcerative colitis or Crohn's disease, or a healthy co-twin of an affected twin (not recorded which).

The genes are TRBV3-1 and TRBJ2-5; the D call of TRBD1 rests on TCRdb alone, since no DNA is present to check it. The CDR3 has 15 amino acids. Germline V gene sequence: CDR1 LGHDT, CDR2 YNNKEL (reference sequence). The CDR3 loop is CASSQDGAYQETQYF.

The chain joins TRBV19 to TRBJ2-5; checking the TCRdb D call of TRBD1 is not possible without DNA. This CDR3 has 14 amino acids. Germline lookup yields CDR1 LNHDA and CDR2 SQIVND (reference sequence). The CDR3 sequence: CASSTFGQGETQYF.

The chain carries TRBV7-9 and TRBJ1-5. CDR1 is SEHNR and CDR2 is FQNEAQ in the germline V gene (reference sequence). The CDR3 length is 12 residues. The CDR3 loop is CASSERNQPQHF.

This chain uses TRBV4-3 with TRBJ2-3; there is no DNA to check the TCRdb D call of TRBD1. Germline CDR1 is LGHNA and CDR2 is YSLEER. The CDR3 is 15 residues long. The CDR3 region is CASSQGGAYTDTQYF.

The chain combines TRBV19 with TRBJ1-1; TCRdb names TRBD1, which stays unverified in the absence of DNA. Germline lookup yields CDR1 LNHDA and CDR2 SQIVND (reference sequence). The CDR3 contains 14 residues. CDR3: CASSITGRGTEAFF. The full variable domain, its missing parts supplied by reference TRBV19 and TRBJ1-1, is DGGITQSPKYLFRKEGQNVTLSCEQNLNHDAMYWYRQDPGQGLRLIYYSQIVNDFQKGDIAEGYSVSREKKESFPLTVTSAQKNPTAFYLCASSITGRGTEAFFGQGTRLTVV.

The V and J genes are TRBV7-2 and TRBJ1-6; checking the TCRdb D call of TRBD1 is not possible without DNA. Looked up from germline, CDR1 is SGHTA and CDR2 is FQGNSA. This CDR3 has 15 residues. CDR3: CASSLRRGGSSPLHF.

This sequence joins TRBV3-1 and TRBJ2-6. Germline loops: CDR1 LGHDT, CDR2 YNNKEL (reference sequence). The CDR3 consists of 17 residues. The CDR3 loop is CASSQDVVVAGANVLTF.

The genes are TRBV20-1 and TRBJ1-2; TCRdb picks TRBD1, but there is no DNA to check that call. Germline assignment: CDR1 DFQATT and CDR2 SNEGSKA (reference sequence). CDR3 length: 12 amino acids. The chain's CDR3 is CSARDPGAGYTF.

The CDR3 loop reads CSARGNSMVDTQYF. The genes are TRBV20-1 and TRBJ2-3; absent DNA, TCRdb's TRBD2 call cannot be checked. The CDR3 runs 14 residues. Per germline, CDR1 DFQATT and CDR2 SNEGSKA (reference sequence).

This chain connects TRBV7-9 to TRBJ1-2; TCRdb names TRBD1, which stays unverified in the absence of DNA. There are 16 residues in the CDR3. Germline lookup yields CDR1 SEHNR and CDR2 FQNEAQ (reference sequence). The CDR3 loop reads CASSSVGQGGHYGYTF.

The CDR3 sequence is CASSEVGGQGTPVIEAFF. The rearrangement uses TRBV6-1 and TRBJ1-1; TCRdb indicates TRBD1, and absent DNA this call remains unverified. The CDR3 runs 18 residues. Looked up from germline, CDR1 is MNHNS and CDR2 is SASEGT.

The chain carries TRBV3-1 and TRBJ2-2; the TCRdb call, TRBD1, lacks DNA for checking. The CDR3 contains 11 residues. Germline CDR1 LGHDT, CDR2 YNNKEL (reference sequence). CDR3 loop: CASKGPGELFF.

The V and J genes are TRBV3-1 and TRBJ2-5; no DNA is available, so the TRBD2 call from TCRdb remains unchecked. The CDR3 sequence is 15 residues long. CDR1 is LGHDT and CDR2 is YNNKEL in the germline V gene (reference sequence). The CDR3 protein is CASSQLAGVEGTQYF.

V usage is TRBV12-3 or TRBV12-4 and J usage is TRBJ2-7. The CDR3 has 11 amino acids. CDR3 amino acids: CASSLGSVCLF.

This chain uses TRBV15 with TRBJ2-7; TCRdb's D call, TRBD2, is unchecked because there is no DNA. The V gene's germline CDR1 is LNHNV and CDR2 YYDKDF (reference sequence). The CDR3 spans 17 residues. This chain's CDR3 is CATSPLGQGLKSYEQYF.

This chain uses TRBV7-6 with TRBJ1-1. This CDR3 spans 14 amino acids. CDR1 is SGHVS, CDR2 FNYEAQ, per germline. The CDR3 is CASSFDGSNTEAFF.

The chain couples TRBV27 to TRBJ1-1. Germline values: CDR1 MNHEY, CDR2 SMNVEV (reference sequence). The CDR3 loop spans 13 amino acids. CDR3 region: CASSLIVNTEAFF.

This chain uses TRBV7-6 with TRBJ2-7; TCRdb's assignment of TRBD2 cannot be checked, as there is no DNA. The germline V gene has CDR1 SGHVS and CDR2 FNYEAQ. The CDR3 has 17 residues. The CDR3 spells CASSLVLAGDPSREQYF.

The chain is built from TRBV5-1 and TRBJ1-2. There are 13 residues in the CDR3. Germline loops: CDR1 SGHRS, CDR2 YFSETQ. CDR3: CASSFGRNSGYTF. Using reference TRBV5-1 and TRBJ1-2 for the parts outside the CDR3, the full variable domain is KAGVTQTPRYLIKTRGQQVTLSCSPISGHRSVSWYQQTPGQGLQFLFEYFSETQRNKGNFPGRFSGRQFSNSRSEMNVSTLELGDSALYLCASSFGRNSGYTFGSGTRLTVV.

The chain employs TRBV2 and TRBJ2-2; TCRdb proposes TRBD1, but this gene call is untestable without DNA. This CDR3 has 11 amino acids. In germline, CDR1 is SNHLY, CDR2 FYNNEI. This CDR3 reads CAGSGPGELFF.

The V call is TRBV4-1, the J call TRBJ2-7; the TCRdb D gene call, TRBD1, has no DNA to confirm it. Looked up from germline, CDR1 is MGHRA and CDR2 is YSYEKL. The CDR3 runs 17 residues. The CDR3 region is CASSQEAPPRFSYEQYF.

The chain recombines TRBV15 with TRBJ2-7; the TCRdb call, TRBD2, lacks DNA for checking. The germline gives CDR1 LNHNV, CDR2 YYDKDF (reference sequence). The CDR3 has 13 amino acids. This CDR3 reads CATSRDREEAQYF. The full variable domain, in which reference TRBV15 and TRBJ2-7 provide the parts outside the CDR3, is DAMVIQNPRYQVTQFGKPVTLSCSQTLNHNVMYWYQQKSSQAPKLLFHYYDKDFNNEADTPDNFQSRRPNTSFCFLDIRSPGLGDTAMYLCATSRDREEAQYFGPGTRLTVT.

This chain links TRBV20-1 with TRBJ2-7; TCRdb names TRBD1, which stays unverified in the absence of DNA. This CDR3 has 16 residues. Per germline, CDR1 DFQATT and CDR2 SNEGSKA (reference sequence). This chain's CDR3 is CSARDASTGLTYEQYF.

The chain has TRBV4-3 and TRBJ1-1; as DNA is missing, the TRBD1 call by TCRdb cannot be tested. The germline V gene encodes CDR1 LGHNA and CDR2 YSLEER. This CDR3 region has 15 residues. CDR3 sequence: CASSRSGGPGTEAFF.